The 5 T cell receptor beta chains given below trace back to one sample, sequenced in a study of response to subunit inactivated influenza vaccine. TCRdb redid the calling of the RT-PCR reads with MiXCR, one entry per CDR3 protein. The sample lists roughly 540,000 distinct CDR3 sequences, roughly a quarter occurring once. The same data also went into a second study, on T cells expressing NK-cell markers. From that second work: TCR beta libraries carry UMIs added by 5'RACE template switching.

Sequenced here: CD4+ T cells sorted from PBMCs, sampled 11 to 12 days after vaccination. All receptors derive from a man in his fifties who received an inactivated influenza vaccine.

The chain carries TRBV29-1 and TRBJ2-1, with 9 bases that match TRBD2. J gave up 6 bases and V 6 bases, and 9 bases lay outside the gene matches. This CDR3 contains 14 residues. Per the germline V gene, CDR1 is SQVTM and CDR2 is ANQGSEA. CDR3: CSVTRGSGSNEQFF. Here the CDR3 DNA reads TGCAGCGTAACCCGGGGTAGCGGGAGCAATGAGCAGTTCTTC.

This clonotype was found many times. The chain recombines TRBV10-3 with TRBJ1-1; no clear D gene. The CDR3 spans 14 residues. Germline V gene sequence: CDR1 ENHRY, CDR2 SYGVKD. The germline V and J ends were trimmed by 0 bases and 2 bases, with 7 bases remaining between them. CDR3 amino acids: CAISESGSNTEAFF. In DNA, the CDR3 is TGTGCCATCAGTGAGTCGGGCAGTAACACTGAAGCTTTCTTT.

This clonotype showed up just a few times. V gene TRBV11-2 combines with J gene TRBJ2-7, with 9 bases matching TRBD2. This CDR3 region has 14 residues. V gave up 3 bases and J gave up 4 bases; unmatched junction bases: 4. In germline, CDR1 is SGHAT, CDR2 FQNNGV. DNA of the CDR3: TGTGCCAGCAGCTTTAGCGGGAGCGAATACGAGCAGTACTTC. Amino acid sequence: CASSFSGSEYEQYF. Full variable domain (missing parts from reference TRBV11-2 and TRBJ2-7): EAGVAQSPRYKIIEKRQSVAFWCNPISGHATLYWYQQILGQGPKLLIQFQNNGVVDDSQLPKDRFSAERLKGVDSTLKIQPAKLEDSAVYLCASSFSGSEYEQYFGPGTRLTVT.

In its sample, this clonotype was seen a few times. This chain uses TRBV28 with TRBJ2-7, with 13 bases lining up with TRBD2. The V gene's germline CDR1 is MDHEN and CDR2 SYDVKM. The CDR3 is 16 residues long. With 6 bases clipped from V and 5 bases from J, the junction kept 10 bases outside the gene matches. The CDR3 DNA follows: TGTGCCAGCAGCCTACCCGGGACTAGCGGGAAAAACGAGCAGTACTTC. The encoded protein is CASSLPGTSGKNEQYF. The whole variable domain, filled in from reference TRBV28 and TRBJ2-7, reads DVKVTQSSRYLVKRTGEKVFLECVQDMDHENMFWYRQDPGLGLRLIYFSYDVKMKEKGDIPEGYSVSREKKERFSLILESASTNQTSMYLCASSLPGTSGKNEQYFGPGTRLTVT.

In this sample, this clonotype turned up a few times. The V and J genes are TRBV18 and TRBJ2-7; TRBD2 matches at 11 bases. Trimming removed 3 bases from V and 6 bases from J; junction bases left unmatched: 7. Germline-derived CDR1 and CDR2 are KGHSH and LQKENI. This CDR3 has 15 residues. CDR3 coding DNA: TGTGCCAGCTCACCGCAGACTAGCGGGAAAAGCGAGCAGTACTTC. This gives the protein CASSPQTSGKSEQYF.